This T cell receptor beta chain was identified during a study of shared clonotypes between healthy human individuals. Study-wide findings and caveats: Generation probabilities were higher for clonotypes shared across all four sorted-subset donors than for unshared ones. Estimated richness values were generally larger in naive subsets than in memory subsets.

Assay used: immunoSEQ multiplex PCR; TCRdb lists only in-frame clones, some missing. This table has roughly 1,000,000 clones, 78% appearing once. Within Nashville, Tennessee resided all donors, each a Caucasian adult. A note on this clone: Its antigen is still unknown.

This CDR3 spans 15 amino acids. From germline, CDR1 is KGHSH and CDR2 LQKENI. The V gene lost 6 bases and the J gene lost 4 bases, with 15 bases spanning the gap. The source of this sequence is a man between 18 and 35 years old in good health. Some clones in this sample may be carry-over from other donors' samples. The V and J genes are TRBV18 and TRBJ1-4, with D possibly TRBD1 on 5 matching bases. The sequenced sample was memory CD4+ T cells from PBMCs. The subset here: CD45RA-negative fraction. The CDR3, as DNA: TGTGCCAGCTCTCCAGACCGTCAGGGTAATGAAAAACTGTTTTTT. Protein: CASSPDRQGNEKLFF.